Listed below are T cell receptor beta chains from one sample, sequenced in a study of blood T cell repertoires in COVID-19. The repertoire was sequenced with immunoSEQ multiplex PCR; TCRdb's copy has only in-frame clones and lacks some. The profile shows 150,000 to 200,000 clones, more than 75% of them singletons. Sequenced sample: PBMCs or T cells enriched from blood (not recorded which). The origin of the receptors is a woman between 45 and 60 years old who had recovered from COVID-19. Both conserved end residues are part of each CDR3. The order of the fields is D gene, clone size, V gene, J gene, CDR3 DNA, CDR3 protein. D genes are given only for firm matches. The size entry is marked missing in some rows and otherwise reads once, few, many or a size class.

-	-	TRBV27	TRBJ2-3	TGTGCCAGCAGTGCCTCGCGGGATACGCAGTATTTT	CASSASRDTQYF
-	-	TRBV5-1	TRBJ2-5	TGCGCCAGCAGCTTCCTTGGAGAAAGACAAGAGACCCAGTACTTC	CASSFLGERQETQYF
TRBD2	-	TRBV18	TRBJ2-7	TGTGCCAGCTCATCCCGCCGCGGGAGAGAGTACGAGCAGTACTTC	CASSSRRGREYEQYF
TRBD1	-	TRBV7-8	TRBJ1-2	TGTGCCAGCAGCTTAGATGGCAGGGGGTTCGATGGCTACACCTTC	CASSLDGRGFDGYTF
TRBD2	-	TRBV23-1	TRBJ2-1	TGCGCCAGCATTTCGTGGATTGGCGGGAGGCAAGGGTACAATGAGCAGTTCTTC	CASISWIGGRQGYNEQFF
-	-	TRBV7-8	TRBJ2-1	TGTGCCAGCAGCTTAGCGATCAGATCCAATGAGCAGTTCTTC	CASSLAIRSNEQFF
TRBD1	-	TRBV10-2	TRBJ2-6	TGCGCCAGCGGATCCGGGACAGGGATAGGTGGGGCCAACGTCCTGACTTTC	CASGSGTGIGGANVLTF
-	-	TRBV6-2/TRBV6-3	TRBJ2-7	TGTGCCAGCAGTTACTCGAAGCTAGCGACCTACGAGCAGTACTTC	CASSYSKLATYEQYF
TRBD1	-	TRBV19	TRBJ2-7	TGTGCCAGTAGGGGACAGGGGAGCTCCTACGAGCAGTACTTC	CASRGQGSSYEQYF
TRBD1	-	TRBV19	TRBJ1-4	TGTGCCAGTAGTACTCGGGACAGCTTGAATGAAAAACTGTTTTTT	CASSTRDSLNEKLFF
TRBD2	-	TRBV9	TRBJ2-7	TGTGCCAGCAGCGTAGGGGAGCGGGAGGGCACCTACGAGCAGTACTTC	CASSVGEREGTYEQYF
-	-	TRBV30	TRBJ2-7	TGTGCCTGGAGTGTAACTAGTCTCCAGTACTTC	CAWSVTSLQYF
TRBD1	-	TRBV10-3	TRBJ2-3	TGTGCCATTCGGACAGGGCGCACAGATACGCAGTATTTT	CAIRTGRTDTQYF
TRBD1	-	TRBV28	TRBJ1-6	TGTGCCAGCAGTCGGGACAGGGCGTGGGGCCACTCACCCCTCCACTTT	CASSRDRAWGHSPLHF
-	-	TRBV7-9	TRBJ1-1	TGTGCCAGCAGCTTACCCCTCGAGAGGACTGAAGCTTTCTTT	CASSLPLERTEAFF
TRBD1	-	TRBV7-2	TRBJ1-1	TGTGCCAGCAGCCCCGACAGGGATAGAATCGAAGCTTTCTTT	CASSPDRDRIEAFF
-	many	TRBV2	TRBJ1-5	TGTGCCAGCAGGGGAATAACAGGAAGCAATCAGCCCCAGCATTTT	CASRGITGSNQPQHF
-	-	TRBV5-1	TRBJ1-1	TGCGCCAGCAGCTTGGTTACAGGCCGTGTGAACACTGAAGCTTTCTTT	CASSLVTGRVNTEAFF
-	-	TRBV7-8	TRBJ1-6	TGTGCCAGGGCCCCCCCGGGGGTTACCTCCTATAATTCACCCCTCCACTTT	CARAPPGVTSYNSPLHF
TRBD1	-	TRBV13	TRBJ1-1	TGTGCCAGCAGACATGGACAGGGGGCGCGGAACACTGAAGCTTTCTTT	CASRHGQGARNTEAFF
-	-	TRBV2	TRBJ2-7	TGTGCCAGCGGGGGGGGCCAGGCCTTAACAACCGGCGAGCAGTACTTC	CASGGGQALTTGEQYF
-	few	TRBV15	TRBJ2-7	TGTGCCACCAGCAGAGGGGCAGGATTACAGTACGAGCAGTACTTC	CATSRGAGLQYEQYF
TRBD1	-	TRBV20-1	TRBJ1-1	TGCAGTGCTAGTCCAGACAGGGCTAAAGCTTTCTTT	CSASPDRAKAFF
-	-	TRBV18	TRBJ1-3	TGTGCCAGCTCACCATCGGACACCATATATTTT	CASSPSDTIYF
-	-	TRBV6-5	TRBJ1-1	TGTGCCAGCAGGATCACGGGGGGAAATACTGAAGCTTTCTTT	CASRITGGNTEAFF
TRBD2	-	TRBV28	TRBJ2-3	TGTGCCAGCAGTTTCCCGACTAGCGGCGCAGATACGCAGTATTTT	CASSFPTSGADTQYF